This entry is about one T cell receptor (beta chain). The repertoire was sequenced with immunoSEQ multiplex PCR; TCRdb's copy has only in-frame clones and lacks some. Of about 44,000 clones in the sample, about 96% were seen once. This entry comes from a study of technical replicates of blood from several donors. CDR3 length: 13 residues. This TCR was sampled from a human donor in good health. Specimen: T cells isolated from PBMCs. The chain is built from TRBV21-1 and TRBJ2-1; the D call in the table, TRBD1, was not verified against the DNA. TRBV21-1 is a pseudogene segment. The CDR3, as DNA: TGTGCCAGCAGCAAAAAAACAGGCAATGAGCAGTTCTTC. Residues: CASSKKTGNEQFF.